These T cell receptor beta chains were read from a single sample in a study of blood T cell repertoires in COVID-19. Libraries were prepared by immunoSEQ multiplex PCR; TCRdb keeps only in-frame clonotypes and omits some of them. The sample lists some 300,000 clones, 88% seen once, with around 0.9% in the top ten. The sample was PBMCs or T cells enriched from blood (not recorded which). These receptors all come from a woman aged 25 to 39 who had recovered from COVID-19. CDR3s include the opening cysteine and the closing phenylalanine or tryptophan. Fields, in order: J gene, V gene, clone size, D gene, CDR3 protein, CDR3 DNA. A D gene is named only where the DNA matches it firmly. Clone size is stated in some rows and not others, as once, few, many or a class when expanded.

>TRBJ2-7|TRBV28|.|TRBD1
CASSFLGTGGYEQYF
TGTGCCAGCAGCTTTCTAGGGACAGGAGGCTACGAGCAGTACTTC
>TRBJ2-7|TRBV15|.|.
CATSRDPPGKQGLYEQYF
TGTGCCACCAGCAGAGATCCCCCGGGGAAACAGGGTCTCTACGAGCAGTACTTC
>TRBJ2-7|TRBV7-8|.|.
CASSPLAYEQYF
TGTGCCAGCAGCCCTCTAGCCTACGAGCAGTACTTC
>TRBJ2-1|TRBV7-9|.|TRBD2
CASSLGSGGNEQFF
TGTGCCAGCAGCTTAGGTAGCGGGGGGAATGAGCAGTTCTTC
>TRBJ2-4|TRBV12-3/TRBV12-4|.|.
CASGGLAKNIQYF
TGTGCCAGCGGGGGACTAGCCAAAAACATTCAGTACTTC
>TRBJ2-5|TRBV6-5|.|TRBD1
CASSYSGTGVQETQYF
TGTGCCAGCAGTTACTCTGGGACAGGGGTTCAAGAGACCCAGTACTTC
>TRBJ1-1|TRBV6-2/TRBV6-3|once|.
CASSSSRGVYNTEAFF
TGTGCCAGCAGTTCTTCCAGGGGCGTGTATAATACTGAAGCTTTCTTT
>TRBJ2-7|TRBV3-1/TRBV3-2|.|TRBD1
CASSSGQGRYEQYF
TGTGCCAGCAGCTCCGGACAGGGGAGGTACGAGCAGTACTTC
>TRBJ1-6|TRBV15|.|.
CATSPRGGFGSSYNSPLHF
TGTGCCACCAGCCCGAGGGGGGGGTTTGGATCCTCCTATAATTCACCCCTCCACTTT
>TRBJ2-7|TRBV5-1|.|.
CASSLAGDFEGEQYF
TGCGCCAGCAGCTTGGCGGGGGACTTCGAAGGCGAGCAGTACTTC
>TRBJ1-1|TRBV6-1|.|.
CASSEDDSQEAFF
TGTGCCAGCAGTGAAGACGACAGCCAAGAAGCTTTCTTT
>TRBJ1-2|TRBV27|.|.
CASSLSDSPGYGYTF
TGTGCCAGCAGTTTGTCAGACAGCCCGGGCTATGGCTACACCTTC
>TRBJ1-3|TRBV9|few|.
CASSVARDGNTIYF
TGTGCCAGCAGCGTAGCCAGGGATGGAAACACCATATATTTT
>TRBJ1-1|TRBV28|.|.
CASSLGRLGASTEAFF
TGTGCCAGCAGTTTAGGGAGACTAGGGGCGAGTACTGAAGCTTTCTTT
>TRBJ1-4|TRBV5-1|.|.
CASSLVDPMEEKLFF
TGCGCCAGCAGCTTGGTCGACCCTATGGAGGAAAAACTGTTTTTT
>TRBJ2-5|TRBV11-2|few|TRBD2
CASSLDGRVGLGETQYF
TGTGCCAGCAGCTTAGATGGGAGGGTTGGACTTGGGGAGACCCAGTACTTC
>TRBJ2-7|TRBV4-1|.|.
CASSQDFQGKFYEQYF
TGCGCCAGCAGCCAAGATTTTCAGGGGAAGTTCTACGAGCAGTACTTC
>TRBJ2-7|TRBV9|.|.
CASSAGLGQPAYEQYF
TGTGCCAGCAGCGCCGGACTCGGACAGCCAGCCTACGAGCAGTACTTC
>TRBJ1-1|TRBV7-7|.|.
CASSQDRNTEAFF
TGTGCCAGCAGCCAGGACAGAAACACTGAAGCTTTCTTT
>TRBJ1-2|TRBV20-1|.|TRBD1
CSASNRGGYGYTF
TGCAGTGCTAGTAACAGGGGTGGCTATGGCTACACCTTC
>TRBJ2-5|TRBV9|.|TRBD2
CASSVTSGVQETQYF
TGTGCCAGCAGCGTGACTAGCGGGGTACAAGAGACCCAGTACTTC
>TRBJ1-1|TRBV30|.|.
CAWRTGRNTEAFF
TGTGCCTGGAGAACAGGGAGGAACACTGAAGCTTTCTTT
>TRBJ2-3|TRBV10-1|once|.
CASSPQAGTGYTDTQYF
TGCGCCAGCAGCCCTCAGGCAGGAACAGGGTACACAGATACGCAGTATTTT
>TRBJ1-1|TRBV6-5|.|.
CASRAVGGEAFF
TGTGCCTCCCGTGCAGTCGGCGGGGAAGCTTTCTTT
>TRBJ2-7|TRBV11-3|.|TRBD2
CASSLGYSGGDYEQYF
TGTGCCAGCAGCTTAGGGTACAGCGGGGGGGACTACGAGCAGTACTTC
>TRBJ2-7|TRBV6-5|once|.
CASSYGRRGFEQYF
TGTGCCAGCAGTTACGGCCGCAGGGGTTTCGAGCAGTACTTC
>TRBJ2-1|TRBV29-1|.|.
CSVGGTPRGYNEQFF
TGCAGCGTTGGTGGGACACCGAGGGGCTACAATGAGCAGTTCTTC
>TRBJ1-4|TRBV6-2/TRBV6-3|.|.
CASSRIPPGLNEKLFF
TGTGCCAGCAGTCGCATCCCCCCGGGACTTAATGAAAAACTGTTTTTT
>TRBJ2-5|TRBV9|.|TRBD2
CASSPPGGRLGTQYF
TGTGCCAGCAGCCCACCGGGGGGGCGACTAGGGACCCAGTACTTC
>TRBJ2-7|TRBV7-2|.|.
CASSSYGGHAYEQYF
TGTGCCAGCAGCTCTTATGGTGGGCACGCCTACGAGCAGTACTTC
>TRBJ1-1|TRBV29-1|.|TRBD1
CSCQGATEAFF
TGCAGCTGCCAGGGGGCCACTGAAGCTTTCTTT
>TRBJ1-5|TRBV4-2|.|.
CASSQQENQPQHF
TGTGCCAGCAGCCAGCAAGAGAATCAGCCCCAGCATTTT
>TRBJ2-3|TRBV18|.|TRBD2
CASSPQSGGGTDTQYF
TGTGCCAGCTCACCACAGAGCGGGGGGGGTACAGATACGCAGTATTTT
>TRBJ2-5|TRBV6-2/TRBV6-3|.|.
CASSTGLQETQYF
TGTGCCAGCAGTACCGGACTCCAAGAGACCCAGTACTTC
>TRBJ2-3|TRBV14|.|.
CASSPIQVKGDTQYF
TGTGCCAGCAGCCCCATCCAAGTAAAGGGGGATACGCAGTATTTT
>TRBJ1-5|TRBV27|.|.
CASSLQGRKGQPQHF
TGTGCCAGCAGTTTGCAGGGCCGCAAGGGTCAGCCCCAGCATTTT
>TRBJ1-2|TRBV27|.|TRBD1
CASSRSPLGRGIGYTF
TGTGCCAGCAGTCGTTCTCCGCTTGGCAGGGGGATTGGCTACACCTTC
>TRBJ2-1|TRBV27|.|TRBD2
CASSLRTGGRNEQFF
TGTGCCAGCAGCCTCAGGACCGGGGGGAGGAATGAGCAGTTCTTC
>TRBJ2-2|TRBV18|few|TRBD1
CASSPPSQGSSGELFF
TGTGCCAGCTCACCTCCCTCACAGGGGAGTAGCGGGGAGCTGTTTTTT
>TRBJ2-3|TRBV19|once|TRBD1
CASSNRGRGLADTQYF
TGTGCCAGTAGTAACAGAGGCAGGGGGCTCGCAGATACGCAGTATTTT
>TRBJ1-1|TRBV19|.|TRBD1
CATANETGQLNTEAFF
TGTGCCACCGCTAACGAGACGGGACAGTTGAACACTGAAGCTTTCTTT
>TRBJ1-6|TRBV5-1|.|.
CASSFGKSNSPLHF
TGCGCCAGCAGCTTCGGGAAGTCGAATTCACCCCTCCACTTT
>TRBJ2-7|TRBV25-1|.|.
CASSESGARRSYEQYF
TGTGCCAGCAGTGAATCTGGGGCGCGTAGATCCTACGAGCAGTACTTC
>TRBJ2-1|TRBV2|few|.
CASSEPLVGNEQFF
TGTGCCAGCAGTGAGCCACTAGTTGGGAATGAGCAGTTCTTC
>TRBJ2-7|TRBV4-1|.|TRBD2
CASSQDEMGLAGVEGEQYF
TGCGCCAGCAGCCAAGATGAAATGGGACTAGCGGGAGTGGAGGGCGAGCAGTACTTC
>TRBJ2-1|TRBV28|.|TRBD2
CASKGRVGYNEQFF
TGTGCCAGCAAGGGGAGGGTGGGCTACAATGAGCAGTTCTTC